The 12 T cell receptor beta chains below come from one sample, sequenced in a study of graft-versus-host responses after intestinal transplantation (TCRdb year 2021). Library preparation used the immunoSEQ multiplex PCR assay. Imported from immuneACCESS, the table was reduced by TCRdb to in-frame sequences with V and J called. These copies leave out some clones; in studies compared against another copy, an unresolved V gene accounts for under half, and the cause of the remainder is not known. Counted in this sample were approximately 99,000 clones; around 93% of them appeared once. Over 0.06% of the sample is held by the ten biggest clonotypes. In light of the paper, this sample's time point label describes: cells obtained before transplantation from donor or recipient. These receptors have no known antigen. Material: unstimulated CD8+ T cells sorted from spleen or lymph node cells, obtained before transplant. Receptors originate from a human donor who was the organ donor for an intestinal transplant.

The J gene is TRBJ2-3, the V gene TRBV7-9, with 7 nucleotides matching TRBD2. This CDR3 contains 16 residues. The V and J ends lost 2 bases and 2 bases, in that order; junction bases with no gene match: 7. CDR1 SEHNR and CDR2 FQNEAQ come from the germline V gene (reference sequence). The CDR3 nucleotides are TGTGCCAGCAGCTTAATCCGAGCGGGGTACACAGATACGCAGTATTTT. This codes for CASSLIRAGYTDTQYF. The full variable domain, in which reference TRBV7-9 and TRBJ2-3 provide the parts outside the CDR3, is DTGVSQNPRHKITKRGQNVTFRCDPISEHNRLYWYRQTLGQGPEFLTYFQNEAQLEKSRLLSDRFSAERPKGSFSTLEIQRTEQGDSAMYLCASSLIRAGYTDTQYFGPGTRLTVL.

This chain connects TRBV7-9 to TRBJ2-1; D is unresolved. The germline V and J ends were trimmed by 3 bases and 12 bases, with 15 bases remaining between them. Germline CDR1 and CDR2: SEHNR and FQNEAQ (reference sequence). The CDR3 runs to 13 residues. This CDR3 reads CASSLGLTPSQFF. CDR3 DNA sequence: TGTGCCAGCAGCTTGGGTCTGACTCCATCGCAGTTCTTC.

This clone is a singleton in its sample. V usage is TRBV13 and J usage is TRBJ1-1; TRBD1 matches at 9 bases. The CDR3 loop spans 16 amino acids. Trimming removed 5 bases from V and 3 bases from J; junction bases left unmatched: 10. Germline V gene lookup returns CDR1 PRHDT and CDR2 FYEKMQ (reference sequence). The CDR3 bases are TGTGCCAGCAGCGATAGTGGGACAGGGATTGACACTGAAGCTTTCTTT. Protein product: CASSDSGTGIDTEAFF.

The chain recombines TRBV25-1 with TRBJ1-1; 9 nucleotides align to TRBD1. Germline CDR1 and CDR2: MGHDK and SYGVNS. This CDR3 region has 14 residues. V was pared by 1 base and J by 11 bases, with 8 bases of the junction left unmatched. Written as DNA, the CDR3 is TGTGCCAGCAGTGAATTATTGGACAGGGGAACGGCTTTCTTT. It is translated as CASSELLDRGTAFF.

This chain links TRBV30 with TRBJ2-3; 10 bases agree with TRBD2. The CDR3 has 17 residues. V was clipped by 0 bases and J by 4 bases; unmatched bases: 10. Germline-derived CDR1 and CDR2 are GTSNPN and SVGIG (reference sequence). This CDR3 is CAWSVAGGPVIADTQYF. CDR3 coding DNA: TGTGCCTGGAGTGTAGCGGGAGGGCCCGTAATCGCAGATACGCAGTATTTT.

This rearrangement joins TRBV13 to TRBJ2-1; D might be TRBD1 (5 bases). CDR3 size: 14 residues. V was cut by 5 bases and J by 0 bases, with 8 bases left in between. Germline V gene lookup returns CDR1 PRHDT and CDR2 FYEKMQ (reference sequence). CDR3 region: CASSHRSSYNEQFF. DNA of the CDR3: TGTGCCAGCAGCCACAGGAGCTCCTACAATGAGCAGTTCTTC.

CDR3 region: CASSLSGGRNTGELFF. Here the CDR3 DNA reads TGTGCCAGCAGCTTAAGCGGGGGGAGAAACACCGGGGAGCTGTTTTTT. The chain has TRBV11-3 and TRBJ2-2, with 9 bases aligning to TRBD2. Looked up from germline, CDR1 is SGHNT and CDR2 is YENEEA. Unmatched junction bases numbered 3, after V lost 2 bases and J lost 2 bases. This CDR3 has 16 amino acids.

CDR3 sequence reads: CASSLVVNEQFF. Here the CDR3 DNA reads TGCGCCAGCAGCTTGGTCGTCAATGAGCAGTTCTTC. The genes are TRBV5-1 and TRBJ2-1; D not certain. The V and J ends lost 0 bases and 6 bases respectively, with 4 bases between them. Germline CDR1 and CDR2: SGHRS and YFSETQ. This CDR3 region has 12 residues. Variable domain in full (rest from reference TRBV5-1 and TRBJ2-1): KAGVTQTPRYLIKTRGQQVTLSCSPISGHRSVSWYQQTPGQGLQFLFEYFSETQRNKGNFPGRFSGRQFSNSRSEMNVSTLELGDSALYLCASSLVVNEQFFGPGTRLTVL.

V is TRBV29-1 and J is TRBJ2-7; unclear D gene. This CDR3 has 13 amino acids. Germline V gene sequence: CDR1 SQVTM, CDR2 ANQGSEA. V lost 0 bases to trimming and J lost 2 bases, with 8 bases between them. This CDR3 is CSVEDEETYEQYF. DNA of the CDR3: TGCAGCGTTGAAGATGAGGAAACCTACGAGCAGTACTTC.

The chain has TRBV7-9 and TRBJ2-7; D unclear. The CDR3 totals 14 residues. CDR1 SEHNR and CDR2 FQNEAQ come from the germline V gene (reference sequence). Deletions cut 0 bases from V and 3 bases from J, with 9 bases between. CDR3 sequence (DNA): TGTGCCAGCAGCTTAGCCAGTCGTGACTACGAGCAGTACTTC. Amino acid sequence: CASSLASRDYEQYF.

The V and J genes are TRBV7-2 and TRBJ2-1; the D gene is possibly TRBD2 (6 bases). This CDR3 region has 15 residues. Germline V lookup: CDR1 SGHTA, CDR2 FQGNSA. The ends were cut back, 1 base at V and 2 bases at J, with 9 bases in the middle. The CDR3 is CASSLDGSTYNEQFF. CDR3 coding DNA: TGTGCCAGCAGCTTAGACGGGAGCACCTACAATGAGCAGTTCTTC.

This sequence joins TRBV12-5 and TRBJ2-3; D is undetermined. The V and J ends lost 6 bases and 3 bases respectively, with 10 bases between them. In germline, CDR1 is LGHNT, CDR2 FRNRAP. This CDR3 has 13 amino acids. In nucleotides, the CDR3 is TGTGCTAGTGGCCCCGGGTGGACAGATACGCAGTATTTT. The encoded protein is CASGPGWTDTQYF. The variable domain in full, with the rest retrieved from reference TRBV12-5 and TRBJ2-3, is DARVTQTPRHKVTEMGQEVTMRCQPILGHNTVFWYRQTMMQGLELLAYFRNRAPLDDSGMPKDRFSAEMPDATLATLKIQPSEPRDSAVYFCASGPGWTDTQYFGPGTRLTVL.